This TCR beta chain is drawn from a study of spatial heterogeneity in lung cancer. Turning to the study itself: At a median of roughly 2 years after resection, follow-up PBMC samples were sequenced when available.

The CDR3 contains 14 residues. Trimming took 5 bases from V and 8 from J, leaving 18 bases between them. Germline CDR1 SGHVS, CDR2 FNYEAQ. Each CDR3 protein is one row after TCRdb ran MiXCR on the 5' RACE reads. The data contain nearly 95,000 distinct CDR3 sequences, roughly a fifth of them singletons. Time point specified: blood at routine non-recurrence follow-up after resection. This clonotype was seen ten or more times. The V call is TRBV7-6, the J call TRBJ1-2; tentative D call: TRBD1 (6 bases). Sequencing used PBMCs, obtained at follow-up. This clonotype was sampled from a male donor with early-stage non-small cell lung cancer. CDR3 sequence (DNA): TGTGCCAGCAGCCGTTCACAGGGTAGCTACGGCTACACCTTC. It encodes CASSRSQGSYGYTF. The whole variable domain, remainder taken from reference TRBV7-6 and TRBJ1-2, is GAGVSQSPRYKVTKRGQDVALRCDPISGHVSLYWYRQALGQGPEFLTYFNYEAQQDKSGLPNDRFSAERPEGSISTLTIQRTEQRDSAMYRCASSRSQGSYGYTFGSGTRLTVV.